This TCR beta chain is drawn from a study of blood T cell repertoires in COVID-19. Study-level background: The origin of the acute and convalescent COVID-19 samples was the United States, Italy and Spain. PBMCs, B-cell-depleted T cells, or T cells were the source of the cDNA or gDNA that made up the material.

In germline, CDR1 is SGHRS, CDR2 YFSETQ. V shed 5 bases and J 5 bases; nucleotides not matched to a gene: 7. The CDR3 covers 14 residues. Under the authors' procedure: Reference gene primer amplification yielded estimated nucleated cell counts. Repertoires were generated with immunoSEQ multiplex PCR, while TCRdb's copy carries only in-frame clones and drops some. Clonal size and the V and J genes are those of that table, whereas D and trimming came from the DNA. The sample records about 82,000 clones, 80% to 90% being singletons. The source material was peripheral blood. This rearrangement joins TRBV5-1 to TRBJ2-5; TRBD1 aligns across 9 bases. The TCR originated in a woman aged 55-69 years with acute or convalescent COVID-19. The DNA of the CDR3 is TGCGCCAGCAGAGCGGGACAGGGAGTTGAGACCCAGTACTTC. This sequence encodes CASRAGQGVETQYF.